This paragraph covers one T cell receptor (beta chain) sequence. This CDR3 has 18 amino acids. CDR1 and CDR2 from the germline V gene are SEHNR and FQNEAQ (reference sequence). With V trimmed by 4 bases and J by 2 bases, 12 bases remained unmatched. The data are from a study of T cell repertoires in ileal Crohn's disease. Study context: Surgery for a complication: stricturing in about 61%, penetrating in approximately 39%.

Repertoires were generated with immunoSEQ multiplex PCR, while TCRdb's copy carries only in-frame clones and drops some. In the table there are about 30,000 clones, about 81% of which are singletons. The receptor was isolated from an adult with Crohn's disease. The chain links TRBV7-9 to TRBJ1-5; 9 bases map to TRBD1. What was sequenced was ileal tissue. The CDR3 nucleotides read TGTGCCAGCAGCTCAGACTCCGGGACAGGGTCAGGCAATCAGCCCCAGCATTTT. Amino acid sequence: CASSSDSGTGSGNQPQHF. Variable domain in full (rest from reference TRBV7-9 and TRBJ1-5): DTGVSQNPRHKITKRGQNVTFRCDPISEHNRLYWYRQTLGQGPEFLTYFQNEAQLEKSRLLSDRFSAERPKGSFSTLEIQRTEQGDSAMYLCASSSDSGTGSGNQPQHFGDGTRLSIL.